The clone carrying this T cell receptor (beta chain) was seen many times. No antigen is known for it. Sample-barcoded 5' priming and a J-beta primer mix drove a second PCR of roughly 7 to 11 cycles. TCRdb recomputed calls from the 5' RACE reads with MiXCR, one row per CDR3 protein. The sample holds 650,000 to 700,000 distinct CDR3 sequences, over 40% seen once. This sample stems from a study of blood T cells in healthy people across ages. Study-wide points: The study found TCR beta diversity correlated strongly with naive T cell percentage. The authors considered diversity estimates from one million T cells to be underestimates. In long-lived donors, naive CD4+ cell counts and diversity exceeded those of aged donors.

The germline gives CDR1 SQVTM, CDR2 ANQGSEA. The CDR3 loop spans 14 amino acids. V shed 2 bases, J shed 4 bases, and the junction held 7 bases outside the gene matches. Total RNA was extracted at no less than 6 micrograms per sample. The TCR originated in a woman of 80 years or more in good health. The chain has TRBV29-1 and TRBJ1-2; 7 nucleotides align to TRBD1. Material for sequencing was blood. CDR3 bases: TGCAGCGTTGAAAGGTCCCGGACAGGCTATGGCTACACCTTC. Residues: CSVERSRTGYGYTF.